This TCR beta chain originates from a study of T-cell reconstitution after alpha-beta-depleted transplantation in children. Unique molecular identifiers were incorporated into the prepared TCRbeta library. MiXCR was run by TCRdb on the PCR reads, yielding one entry per CDR3 protein. The sample lists about 580,000 distinct CDR3 sequences, about 21% occurring once. Concerning this clonotype itself: The antigen remains unidentified.

Germline V gene data show CDR1 as LGHNT and CDR2 as FRNRAP. Trimming took off 1 base at V and 6 bases at J, with 7 bases between the two ends. This CDR3 contains 12 residues. Findings and caveats of the study: As was reported, about two months after transplant, alpha-beta T cells came from several hundred expanded graft clones. The authors attributed T-cell counts and diversity one year after transplant mostly to newly produced T cells. Surviving recipient T cells and intrathymic progenitors accounted for some patients' high TCRbeta diversity at day 60.

This chain joins TRBV12-5 and TRBJ2-7; a possible D gene is TRBD1 (5 bases). This specimen was PBMCs, mostly from graft donor cells, taken 360 days after TCRalphabeta/CD19-depleted stem cell transplant. The clonotype comes from a boy under two years old who had a stem cell transplant for acute myeloid leukemia, so the T cells may come from the graft donor. CDR3 bases: TGTGCTAGTGGTTTGGAGGGGCGCGAGCAGTACTTC. It encodes CASGLEGREQYF.